These 12 T cell receptor beta chains share one sample of origin, sequenced in a study of cytomegalovirus exposure and HLA in healthy donors. PCR amplification relied on 60 Vbeta primers (plus 13 Jbeta primers). Some clones are missing from TCRdb's copy, which holds only in-frame ones; the method was immunoSEQ multiplex PCR. The profile shows about 130,000 clones, around 72% of them singletons. The sample taken for sequencing was PBMCs. Receptor source: a man between 25 and 39 years old in good health and CMV-seronegative.

V gene TRBV19 combines with J gene TRBJ1-5; no definite D call. CDR1 is LNHDA, CDR2 SQIVND, per germline (reference sequence). V was clipped by 5 bases and J by 3 bases, with 14 bases between them. CDR3 size: 15 residues. The chain's CDR3 is CASSPLERNNQPQHF. CDR3 nucleotides: TGTGCCAGTAGTCCCTTAGAGCGAAACAATCAGCCCCAGCATTTT.

This chain links TRBV19 with TRBJ1-1; unclear D gene. The CDR3 runs 14 residues. V gave up 7 bases and J gave up 1 base, with 13 bases separating them. CDR1 is LNHDA, CDR2 SQIVND, per germline (reference sequence). The chain's CDR3 is CASINTEGNTEAFF. The CDR3 DNA sequence: TGTGCCAGTATTAATACGGAGGGGAACACTGAAGCTTTCTTT.

The genes are TRBV10-3 and TRBJ1-5; D ambiguous. Germline CDR1 is ENHRY and CDR2 is SYGVKD. V was clipped by 0 bases and J by 5 bases, with 11 bases between them. The CDR3 runs 15 residues. The DNA for the CDR3 is TGTGCCATCAGTGAGTCGCAGGCTAAGTATCAGCCCCAGCATTTT. It yields the protein CAISESQAKYQPQHF.

This chain uses TRBV6-6 with TRBJ2-7; 8 nucleotides line up with TRBD2. The CDR3 contains 13 residues. The V gene end was trimmed by 4 bases and the J gene end by 3 bases; junction bases not matched to a gene: 2. Germline V gene sequence: CDR1 MNHNY, CDR2 SVGAGI (reference sequence). CDR3 in amino acids: CASSSGGDYEQYF. As DNA, the CDR3 is TGTGCCAGCAGTTCGGGAGGGGACTACGAGCAGTACTTC.

This clone occurred once. The chain carries TRBV12-5 and TRBJ1-1, with D possibly being TRBD1 (5 bases). Germline V lookup: CDR1 LGHNT, CDR2 FRNRAP. CDR3 length equals 14 residues. V lost 7 bases and J lost 4, with 16 bases in between. As DNA, the CDR3 is TGTGCTAGTGCCTCACGGGGGGGTATCACTGAAGCTTTCTTT. This encodes CASASRGGITEAFF.

A few counts support this clone. For the CDR3, the DNA is TGCGCCAGCAGCCAAGTCGCAGGGGCGGTCTATGGCTACACCTTC. Translation: CASSQVAGAVYGYTF. This rearrangement joins TRBV4-1 to TRBJ1-2; possibly TRBD1 for D (6 bases). This CDR3 is built from 15 residues. Germline CDR1 reads MGHRA; CDR2 reads YSYEKL. The V and J ends lost 1 base and 4 bases respectively, with 13 bases between them.

This chain joins TRBV30 and TRBJ2-7, with D tentatively TRBD1 (5 bases). The CDR3 has 13 residues. V was cut by 7 bases and J by 1 base, with 14 bases left in between. Germline V gene sequence: CDR1 GTSNPN, CDR2 SVGIG (reference sequence). The CDR3 loop reads CASRHSGSYEQYF. The CDR3 DNA follows: TGTGCCTCTCGGCACTCAGGGTCCTACGAGCAGTACTTC.

The chain recombines TRBV18 with TRBJ1-5; TRBD1 matches 9 bases. The CDR3 contains 16 residues. CDR1 is KGHSH and CDR2 is LQKENI in the germline V gene. V lost 6 bases to trimming and J lost 9 bases; unmatched junction nucleotides: 15. CDR3 sequence (DNA): TGTGCCAGCTCCTCCACCGGGGGACAGGGTTATCGGCCCCAGCATTTT. Translating it yields CASSSTGGQGYRPQHF.

A single count supports this clone. V and J are TRBV10-3 and TRBJ1-2, with a tentative D call TRBD1 (6 bases). The CDR3 consists of 16 residues. Trimming pared 4 bases from V and 5 bases from J, leaving 20 bases between. Germline V gene data show CDR1 as ENHRY and CDR2 as SYGVKD. The CDR3 loop is CAISGTAGPRQYGYTF. The CDR3 DNA follows: TGTGCCATCAGTGGGACAGCAGGCCCGAGACAATATGGCTACACCTTC.

The rearrangement uses TRBV9 and TRBJ2-3, with TRBD2 matching 16 bases. Germline lookup yields CDR1 SGDLS and CDR2 YYNGEE. CDR3 length equals 16 residues. Germline trimming cut 3 bases from V and 6 bases from J; bases unmatched to any gene: 4. CDR3 bases: TGTGCCAGCAGCGCGGGACTAGCGGGGGGGCGGGATACGCAGTATTTT. Translating it yields CASSAGLAGGRDTQYF.

The chain is built from TRBV28 and TRBJ1-1; possibly TRBD1 for D (5 bases). With 3 bases removed from V and 1 base from J, the gap between germline ends came to 21 bases. This CDR3 region has 18 residues. Germline loops: CDR1 MDHEN, CDR2 SYDVKM. The CDR3 DNA reads as TGTGCCAGCAGTTTCAGGCAGGGTTGGAGCCAAAAGAACACTGAAGCTTTCTTT. As protein: CASSFRQGWSQKNTEAFF.

The chain is built from TRBV19 and TRBJ2-1, with D tentatively TRBD2 (5 bases). The CDR3 spans 15 residues. Trimming took off 3 bases at V and 2 bases at J, with 11 bases between the two ends. Germline V gives CDR1 LNHDA, CDR2 SQIVND (reference sequence). The CDR3 coding sequence is TGTGCCAGTAGTATTCGCGAGGGTACCTACAATGAGCAGTTCTTC. Encoded protein: CASSIREGTYNEQFF.